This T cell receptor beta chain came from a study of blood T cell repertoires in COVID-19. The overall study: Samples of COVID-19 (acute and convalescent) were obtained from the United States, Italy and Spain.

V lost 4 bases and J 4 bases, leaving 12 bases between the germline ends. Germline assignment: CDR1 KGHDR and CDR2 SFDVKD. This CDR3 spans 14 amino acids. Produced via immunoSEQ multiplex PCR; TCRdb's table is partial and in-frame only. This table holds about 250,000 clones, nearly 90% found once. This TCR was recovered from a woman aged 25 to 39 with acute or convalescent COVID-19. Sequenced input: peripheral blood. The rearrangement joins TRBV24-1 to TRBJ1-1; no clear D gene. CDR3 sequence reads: CATSESGSATEAFF. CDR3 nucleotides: TGTGCCACCAGTGAATCCGGGAGTGCCACTGAAGCTTTCTTT.